This TCR beta chain appears in the sequencing data of a study of T cells in Graves' hyperthyroidism and ophthalmopathy. Amplification targeted TCR beta CDR3 regions from RNA transcripts. Initially, a first-round RT-PCR of the TCR CDR3 employed the HTBI primer set. TCRdb processed the multiplex PCR reads anew with MiXCR; each CDR3 protein has one entry. The data show approximately 600,000 distinct CDR3 sequences, 15% to 20% seen once. Each 10 ml fresh peripheral blood draw supplied the PBMCs. The CDR3 spans 13 residues. Trimming cost V 10 bases and J 4 bases; bases outside gene matches: 5. Germline loops: CDR1 SGHAT, CDR2 FQNNGV. This clonotype was seen ten or more times. What it binds is not known. Study-wide findings and caveats: Ophthalmopathy was identified by the model a median around 6.9 months ahead of onset.

The origin of this receptor is a woman under 40 with Graves' hyperthyroidism. V gene TRBV11-2 combines with J gene TRBJ2-7; 12 bases map to TRBD2. The material sequenced was blood. The CDR3 region is CATRLAGDYEQYF. The CDR3 DNA sequence: TGTGCCACCCGACTAGCGGGAGATTACGAGCAGTACTTC.